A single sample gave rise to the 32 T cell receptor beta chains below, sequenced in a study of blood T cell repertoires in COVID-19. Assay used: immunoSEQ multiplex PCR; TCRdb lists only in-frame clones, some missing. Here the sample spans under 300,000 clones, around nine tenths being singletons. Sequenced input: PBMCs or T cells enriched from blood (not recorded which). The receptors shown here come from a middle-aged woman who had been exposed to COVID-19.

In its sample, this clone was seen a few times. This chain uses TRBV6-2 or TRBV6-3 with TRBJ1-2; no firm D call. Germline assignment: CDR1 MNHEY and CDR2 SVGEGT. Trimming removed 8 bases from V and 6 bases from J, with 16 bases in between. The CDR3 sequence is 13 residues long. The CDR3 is CASGWRLAHGYTF. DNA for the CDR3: TGTGCCAGCGGTTGGCGACTCGCCCATGGCTACACCTTC.

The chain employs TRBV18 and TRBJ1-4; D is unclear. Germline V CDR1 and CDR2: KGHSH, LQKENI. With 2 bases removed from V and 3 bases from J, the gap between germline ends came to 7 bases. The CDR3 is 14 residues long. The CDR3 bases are TGTGCCAGCTCACCATCGGCGGCTAATGAAAAACTGTTTTTT. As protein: CASSPSAANEKLFF. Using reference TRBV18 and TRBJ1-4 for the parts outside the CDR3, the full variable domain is NAGVMQNPRHLVRRRGQEARLRCSPMKGHSHVYWYRQLPEEGLKFMVYLQKENIIDESGMPKERFSAEFPKEGPSILRIQQVVRGDSAAYFCASSPSAANEKLFFGSGTQLSVL.

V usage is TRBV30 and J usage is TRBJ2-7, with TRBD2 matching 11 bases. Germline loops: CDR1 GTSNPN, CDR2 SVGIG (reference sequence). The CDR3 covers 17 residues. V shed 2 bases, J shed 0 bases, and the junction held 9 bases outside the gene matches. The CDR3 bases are TGTGCCTGGAGTAAACTAATGACTAGCGGGAACTCCTACGAGCAGTACGTC. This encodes CAWSKLMTSGNSYEQYV.

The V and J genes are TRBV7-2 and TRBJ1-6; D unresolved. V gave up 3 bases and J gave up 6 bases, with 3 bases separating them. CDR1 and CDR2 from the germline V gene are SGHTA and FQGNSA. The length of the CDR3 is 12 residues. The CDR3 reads CASSFSNSPLHF. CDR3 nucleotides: TGTGCCAGCAGCTTCTCTAATTCACCCCTCCACTTT.

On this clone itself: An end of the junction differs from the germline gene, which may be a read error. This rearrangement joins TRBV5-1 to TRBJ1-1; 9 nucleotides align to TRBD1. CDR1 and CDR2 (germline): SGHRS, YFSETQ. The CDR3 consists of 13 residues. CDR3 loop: CASSETGGESAFF. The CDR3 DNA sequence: TGTGCCAGCAGCGAGACAGGGGGGGAGTCGGCTTTCTTT. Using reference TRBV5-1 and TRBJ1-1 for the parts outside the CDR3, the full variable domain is KAGVTQTPRYLIKTRGQQVTLSCSPISGHRSVSWYQQTPGQGLQFLFEYFSETQRNKGNFPGRFSGRQFSNSRSEMNVSTLELGDSALYLCASSETGGESAFFGQGTRLTVV.

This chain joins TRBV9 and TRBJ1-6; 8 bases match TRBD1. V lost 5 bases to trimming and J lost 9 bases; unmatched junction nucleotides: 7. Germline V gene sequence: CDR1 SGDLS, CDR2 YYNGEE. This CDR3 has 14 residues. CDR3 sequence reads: CASRADREGSPLHF. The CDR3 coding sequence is TGTGCCAGCAGGGCGGACAGGGAGGGTTCACCCCTCCACTTT.

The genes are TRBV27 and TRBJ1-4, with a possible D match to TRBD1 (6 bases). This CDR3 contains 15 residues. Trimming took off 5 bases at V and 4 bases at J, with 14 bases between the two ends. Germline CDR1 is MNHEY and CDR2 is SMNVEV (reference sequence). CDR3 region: CASSTRTVFNEKLFF. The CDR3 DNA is TGTGCCAGCAGTACCCGGACAGTTTTTAATGAAAAACTGTTTTTT.

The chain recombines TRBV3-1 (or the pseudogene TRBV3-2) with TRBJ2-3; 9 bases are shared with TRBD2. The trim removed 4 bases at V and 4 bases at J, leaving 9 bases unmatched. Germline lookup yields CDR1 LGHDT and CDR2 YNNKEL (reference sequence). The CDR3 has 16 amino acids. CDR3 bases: TGTGCCAGCAGCCGGGGACTAGCTCTCAGTGCAGATACGCAGTATTTT. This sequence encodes CASSRGLALSADTQYF.

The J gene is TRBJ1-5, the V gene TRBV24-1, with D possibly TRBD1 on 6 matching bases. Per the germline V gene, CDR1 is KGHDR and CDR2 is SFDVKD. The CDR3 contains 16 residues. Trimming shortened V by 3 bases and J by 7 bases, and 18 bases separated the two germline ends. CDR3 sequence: CATSDDSTGFKQPQHF. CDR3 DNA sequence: TGTGCCACCAGTGATGACTCCACAGGGTTTAAGCAGCCCCAGCATTTT.

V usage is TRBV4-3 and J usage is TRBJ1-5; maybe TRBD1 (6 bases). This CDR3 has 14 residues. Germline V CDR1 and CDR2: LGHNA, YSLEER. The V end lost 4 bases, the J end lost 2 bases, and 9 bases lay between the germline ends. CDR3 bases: TGCGCCAGCAGCCTGAGGACAGGCAATCAGCCCCAGCATTTT. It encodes CASSLRTGNQPQHF.

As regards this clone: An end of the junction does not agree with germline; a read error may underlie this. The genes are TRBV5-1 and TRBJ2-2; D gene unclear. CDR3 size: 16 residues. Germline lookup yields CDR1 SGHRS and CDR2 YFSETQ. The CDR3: CASSPTSVSNTGELFF. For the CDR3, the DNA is TGTGCCAGCAGCCCAACCTCAGTTTCGAACACCGGGGAGCTGTTTTTT.

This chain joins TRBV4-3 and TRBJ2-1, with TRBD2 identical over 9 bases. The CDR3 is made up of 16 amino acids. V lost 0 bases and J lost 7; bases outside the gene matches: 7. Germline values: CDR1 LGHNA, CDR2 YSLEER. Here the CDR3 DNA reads TGCGCCAGCAGCCAAGATAGGCGGGGGGGCCGGAATGAGCAGTTCTTC. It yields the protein CASSQDRRGGRNEQFF.

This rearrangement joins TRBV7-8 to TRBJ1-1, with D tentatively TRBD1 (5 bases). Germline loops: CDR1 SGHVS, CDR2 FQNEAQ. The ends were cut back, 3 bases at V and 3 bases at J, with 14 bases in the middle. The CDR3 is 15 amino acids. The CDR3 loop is CASSFGGLSDTEAFF. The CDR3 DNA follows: TGTGCCAGCAGCTTCGGGGGATTGTCGGACACTGAAGCTTTCTTT.

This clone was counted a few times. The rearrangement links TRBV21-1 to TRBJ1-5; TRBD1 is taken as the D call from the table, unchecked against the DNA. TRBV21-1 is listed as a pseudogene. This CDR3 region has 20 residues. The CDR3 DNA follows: TGTGCCAGCAGCCCCGCGCGGGACAGGGGGCAGAATTATAGCAATCAGCCCCAGCATTTT. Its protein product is CASSPARDRGQNYSNQPQHF.

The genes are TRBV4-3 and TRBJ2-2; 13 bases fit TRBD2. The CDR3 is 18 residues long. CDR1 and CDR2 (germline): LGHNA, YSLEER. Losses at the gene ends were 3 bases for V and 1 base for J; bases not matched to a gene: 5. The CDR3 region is CASSQAGTSGMNTGELFF. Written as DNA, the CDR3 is TGCGCCAGCAGCCAGGCCGGGACTAGCGGGATGAACACCGGGGAGCTGTTTTTT.

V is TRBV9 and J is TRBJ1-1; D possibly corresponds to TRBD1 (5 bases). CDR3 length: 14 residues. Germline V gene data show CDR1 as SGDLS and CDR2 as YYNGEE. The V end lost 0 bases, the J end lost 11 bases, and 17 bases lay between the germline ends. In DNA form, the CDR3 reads TGTGCCAGCAGCGTAGCCTCGACAGCTAGAGAGGCTTTCTTT. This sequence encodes CASSVASTAREAFF.

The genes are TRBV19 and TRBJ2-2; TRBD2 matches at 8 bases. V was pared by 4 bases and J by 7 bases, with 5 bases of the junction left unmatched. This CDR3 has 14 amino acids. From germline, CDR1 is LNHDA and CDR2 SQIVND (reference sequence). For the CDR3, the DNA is TGTGCCAGTAGTACCCGGGGGGGGCACGGGGAGCTGTTTTTT. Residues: CASSTRGGHGELFF.

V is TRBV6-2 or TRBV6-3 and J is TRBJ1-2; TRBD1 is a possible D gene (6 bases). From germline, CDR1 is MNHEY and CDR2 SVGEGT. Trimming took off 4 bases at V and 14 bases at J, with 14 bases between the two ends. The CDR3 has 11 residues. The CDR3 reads CASSSYRARTF. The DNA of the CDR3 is TGTGCCAGCAGTTCATACAGGGCGCGGACCTTC.

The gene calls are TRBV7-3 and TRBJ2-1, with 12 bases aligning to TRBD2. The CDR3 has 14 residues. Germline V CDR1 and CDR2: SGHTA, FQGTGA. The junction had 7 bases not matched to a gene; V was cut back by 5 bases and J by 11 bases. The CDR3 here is CASSASGRAPKQFF. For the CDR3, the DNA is TGTGCCAGCAGCGCTAGCGGGAGGGCACCCAAGCAGTTCTTC.

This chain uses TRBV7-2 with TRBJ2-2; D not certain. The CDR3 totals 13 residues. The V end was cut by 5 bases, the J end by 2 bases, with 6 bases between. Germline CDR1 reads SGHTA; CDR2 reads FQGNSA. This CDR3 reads CASSTLNTGELFF. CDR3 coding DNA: TGTGCCAGCAGCACGCTAAACACCGGGGAGCTGTTTTTT.

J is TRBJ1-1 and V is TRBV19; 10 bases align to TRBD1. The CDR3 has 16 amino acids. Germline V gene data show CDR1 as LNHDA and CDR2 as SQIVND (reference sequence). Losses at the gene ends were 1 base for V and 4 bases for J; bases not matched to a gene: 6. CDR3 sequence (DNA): TGTGCCAGTAGTATAGGGCGGACAGGGGGGGTCACTGAAGCTTTCTTT. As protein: CASSIGRTGGVTEAFF.

For the CDR3, the DNA is TGTGCCTGGAGTGTAGGTGGGACAGGCAGGTTAAGTCAGCCCCAGCATTTT. Translation gives CAWSVGGTGRLSQPQHF. This chain joins TRBV30 and TRBJ1-5; 8 bases match TRBD1. CDR1 and CDR2 from the germline V gene are GTSNPN and SVGIG (reference sequence). The CDR3 spans 17 residues. V was pared by 0 bases and J by 6 bases, with 13 bases of the junction left unmatched.

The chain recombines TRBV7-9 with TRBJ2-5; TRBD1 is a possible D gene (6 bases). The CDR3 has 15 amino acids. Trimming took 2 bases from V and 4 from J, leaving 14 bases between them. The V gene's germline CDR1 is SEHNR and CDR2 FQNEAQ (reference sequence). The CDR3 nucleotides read TGTGCCAGCAGCTTAACAGGGTCGACAGCAGAGACCCAGTACTTC. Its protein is CASSLTGSTAETQYF.

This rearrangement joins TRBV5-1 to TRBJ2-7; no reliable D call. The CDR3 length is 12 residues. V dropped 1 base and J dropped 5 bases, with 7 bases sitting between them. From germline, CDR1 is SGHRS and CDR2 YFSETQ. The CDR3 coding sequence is TGCGCCAGCAGCTTGACTGAGAACGAGCAGTACTTC. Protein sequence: CASSLTENEQYF.

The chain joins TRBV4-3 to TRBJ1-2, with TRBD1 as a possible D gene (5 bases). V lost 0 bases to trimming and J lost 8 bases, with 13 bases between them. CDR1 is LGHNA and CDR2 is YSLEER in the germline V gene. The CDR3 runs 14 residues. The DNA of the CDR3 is TGCGCCAGCAGCCAAGATCCCCTAGGGGAAGGCTACACCTTC. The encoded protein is CASSQDPLGEGYTF.

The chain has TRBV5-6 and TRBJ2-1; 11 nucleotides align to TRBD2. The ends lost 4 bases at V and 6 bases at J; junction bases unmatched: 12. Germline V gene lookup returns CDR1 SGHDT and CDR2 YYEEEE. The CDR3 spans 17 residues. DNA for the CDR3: TGTGCCAGCAGCCCGACTAGCGGGGACGCGGTGGTCAATGAGCAGTTCTTC. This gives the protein CASSPTSGDAVVNEQFF.

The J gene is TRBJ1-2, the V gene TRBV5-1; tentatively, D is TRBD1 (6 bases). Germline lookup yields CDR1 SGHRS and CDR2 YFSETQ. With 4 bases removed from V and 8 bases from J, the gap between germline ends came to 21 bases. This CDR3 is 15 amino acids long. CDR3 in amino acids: CASSRYTGSQEGYTF. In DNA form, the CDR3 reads TGCGCCAGCAGCCGATACACAGGGTCCCAGGAGGGCTACACCTTC.

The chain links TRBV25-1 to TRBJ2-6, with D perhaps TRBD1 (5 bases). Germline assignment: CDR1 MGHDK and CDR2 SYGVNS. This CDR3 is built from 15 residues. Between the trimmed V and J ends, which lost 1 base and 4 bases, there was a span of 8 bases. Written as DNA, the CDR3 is TGTGCCAGCAGTGAATTAACAGGAGGGGCCAACGTCCTGACTTTC. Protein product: CASSELTGGANVLTF.

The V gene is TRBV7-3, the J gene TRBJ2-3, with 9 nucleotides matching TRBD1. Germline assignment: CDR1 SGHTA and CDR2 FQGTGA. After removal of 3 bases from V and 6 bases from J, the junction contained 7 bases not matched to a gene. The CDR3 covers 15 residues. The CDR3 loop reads CASSFRQGVADTQYF. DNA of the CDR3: TGTGCCAGCAGCTTCAGACAGGGGGTAGCTGATACGCAGTATTTT. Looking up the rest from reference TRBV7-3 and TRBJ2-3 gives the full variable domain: GAGVSQTPSNKVTEKGKYVELRCDPISGHTALYWYRQSLGQGPEFLIYFQGTGAADDSGLPNDRFFAVRPEGSVSTLKIQRTERGDSAVYLCASSFRQGVADTQYFGPGTRLTVL.

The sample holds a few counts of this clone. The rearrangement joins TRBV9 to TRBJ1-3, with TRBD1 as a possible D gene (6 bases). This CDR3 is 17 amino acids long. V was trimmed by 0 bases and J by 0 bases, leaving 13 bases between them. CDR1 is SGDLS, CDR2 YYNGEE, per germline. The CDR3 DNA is TGTGCCAGCAGCGTAGCACCACAGGGACCCTCTGGAAACACCATATATTTT. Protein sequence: CASSVAPQGPSGNTIYF. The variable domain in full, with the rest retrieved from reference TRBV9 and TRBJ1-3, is DSGVTQTPKHLITATGQRVTLRCSPRSGDLSVYWYQQSLDQGLQFLIQYYNGEERAKGNILERFSAQQFPDLHSELNLSSLELGDSALYFCASSVAPQGPSGNTIYFGEGSWLTVV.

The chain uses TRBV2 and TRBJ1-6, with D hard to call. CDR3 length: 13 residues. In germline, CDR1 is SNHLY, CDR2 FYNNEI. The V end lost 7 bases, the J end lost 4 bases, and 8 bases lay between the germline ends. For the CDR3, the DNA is TGTGCCAGCAACGGACTGTATAATTCACCCCTCCACTTT. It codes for CASNGLYNSPLHF.

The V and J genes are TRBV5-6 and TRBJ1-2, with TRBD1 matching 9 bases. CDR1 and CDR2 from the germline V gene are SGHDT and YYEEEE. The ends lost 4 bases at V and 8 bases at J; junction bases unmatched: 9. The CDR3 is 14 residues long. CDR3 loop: CASSRNRGQGGYTF. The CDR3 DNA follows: TGTGCCAGCAGCAGGAACAGGGGGCAGGGCGGCTACACCTTC.